The text below deals with one TCR beta chain. Its antigen is as yet unknown. As for treatment: some 20 received Ad26.COV2.S at low or high dose, single or two shots; 5 received placebo; per-sample allocation not given. It was on day 63 after the first vaccine or placebo injection that samples were taken. This sample was included in a study of Ad26.COV2.S vaccination and SARS-CoV-2 variants. Study outcomes and limitations: Non-spike TCR breadth did not differ much between vaccine and placebo recipients.

Profiling relied on immunoSEQ multiplex PCR, and the TCRdb table lists in-frame clones only, not all of them. The data contain roughly 350,000 clones, 88% of them seen just once; the ten biggest clones take up 6.4%. CDR3 length equals 15 residues. V lost 3 bases and J 0 bases, leaving 9 bases between the germline ends. Germline-derived CDR1 and CDR2 are SEHNR and FQNEAQ (reference sequence). The chain is built from TRBV7-9 and TRBJ2-1; no reliable D call. The material sequenced was peripheral blood, taken in a trial of Ad26.COV2.S vaccine versus placebo. This receptor was identified in a person between 18 and 60 years old who received the Ad26.COV2.S COVID-19 vaccine or a placebo. The CDR3 coding sequence is TGTGCCAGCAGCTTCGGCTCGAGCTCCTACAATGAGCAGTTCTTC. Translating gives CASSFGSSSYNEQFF.